This T cell receptor beta chain was sequenced in a study of T cell clones after liver transplantation. Study-wide context: TCRbeta sequencing after a pre-transplant mixed lymphocyte reaction identified graft-donor-reactive clones, later tracked in post-transplant blood. Without induction therapy, subjects received standard immunosuppression until 12-24 months post-transplant. As an antigen-independent comparator, third-party-reactive TCRbeta sequences came from pre-transplant mixed lymphocyte reactions.

Of note for this clone: Its cognate antigen is unknown.

V was shortened by 3 bases and J by 4 bases, with 19 bases between the two germline ends. The CDR3 extends over 17 amino acids. CDR1 and CDR2 (germline): MNHNS, SASEGT. TCRbeta sequences of proliferating CFSE-low MLR cells were labeled alloreactive. The table came from immunoSEQ multiplex PCR; TCRdb's copy has only in-frame clones and leaves some out. The repertoire holds some 5,900 clones, around 30% seen once, with roughly 5.1% in the top ten. The sample was CD4+ T cells from cultured PBMCs. The J gene is TRBJ2-1, the V gene TRBV6-1; D call uncertain. The origin of this receptor is a human patient who received a liver transplant. Some T cells could come from the graft donor. In DNA, the CDR3 is TGTGCCAGCAGTGACTTCCGAAGACGGGTAGTATACAATGAGCAGTTCTTC. It translates to CASSDFRRRVVYNEQFF.